This T cell receptor beta chain was profiled in a study of cytomegalovirus exposure and HLA in healthy donors (TCRdb year 2017). For the study in its entirety: An earlier analysis of under 600 of the donors reported 276 Gb of sequence data and 100 million to 140 million unique TCR beta sequences from about 200 million T cells. Donor age, sex, ethnicity and CMV serostatus were compiled together with the repertoire data. The study was designed to test whether signatures of past pathogen exposure could be identified by cataloging public T cell receptors. The T cell repertoires of several hundred subjects were profiled by immunosequencing and related to cytomegalovirus serostatus. In an earlier analysis of 587 of the donors, high-throughput TCR beta sequencing was used to judge whether each TCR beta V gene segment behaved as functional or pseudogenic. Of the 300 to 500 genotyped donors, 81% were placed in the genetic ancestry cluster associated with self-reported Caucasian donors. An early release covering over 500 HLA-typed donors comprised about 300 gigabases of sequencing data and tens of millions of unique TCR sequences. Among around 400 genotyped donors of the cohort, an average of about 240,000 unique TCR beta nucleotide sequences were sequenced per donor, 15% to 20% of them non-productive. All discovery cohort repertoires had been generated using a single sequencing platform. Several DR-DQ haplotypes were handled as single units for association and clustering because linkage in the cohort was strong. The number of donors typed differed by locus, with 629-630 for A, B, C, DRB1 and DQB1, roughly 520 for DQA1, 606 for DPA1, and under 490 for DPB1. Rather than drawing on any new phenotypic data, the later analysis identified candidate immune exposures from TCR beta sequences and the way those sequences occurred across donors. In a later analysis, previously published TCR beta repertoires from 670 or so donors were re-analyzed and high-resolution HLA genotyping was added so that TCR occurrence patterns could be studied. A later genetic analysis used genome-wide SNP genotypes for about three fifths of the roughly 700 donors, treating that subset as a discovery cohort. Along with the approximately 700-subject first cohort, a separate validation cohort of some 130 different subjects was used. High-throughput TCR immunosequencing, statistical association of individual TCRs with disease status, and machine learning were combined to predict cytomegalovirus infection status. HLA typing included class I and class II loci at four-digit resolution.

The cohort was made up of approximately 670 healthy bone marrow donors. At the time of sampling, every cohort member was nominally healthy, though immune exposures that went unrecorded were likely present. The donor tested CMV seronegative, placing the donor among the 352 seronegative members of the cohort. A peripheral blood sample was provided by each donor, and peripheral blood mononuclear cells were used for TCR beta sequencing. The Qiagen DNeasy Blood Extraction Kit was used to extract genomic DNA from the blood cell samples. From its cysteine to its phenylalanine, the CDR3 spans 13 amino acids. Solely the CDR3 DNA is kept, with 39 bases framed from the first base. CDR1 and CDR2, per the germline V gene (reference sequence), are GTSNPN and SVGIG. V loses 3 bases of germline sequence and J loses 6 bases, and the interval between the two ends is 14 bases. A remark on this clone: Its antigen is not yet known. Nothing much larger sits one base from this clone, and base qualities are not available.

Here is what the overall study found, with its caveats: The study listed 164 TCR beta chains as associated with cytomegalovirus. In a later analysis, around 15,000 TCR beta sequences were associated with specific HLA alleles at a false discovery rate of 0.05. A further reported finding was that TCR beta sequences accurately predicted the HLA-A and HLA-B alleles for most subjects in the first cohort. A later analysis found that TCR association rates varied across HLA loci, with DRB1 alleles showing the most associated TCRs and HLA-C alleles the fewest. The authors suggested that the approach could potentially be extended to other disease states and immunological phenotypes. A cluster of highly shared sequence variants was judged likely to be a technical artifact of the sequencing pipeline. Cytomegalovirus status was reported to be diagnosed by the classifier with high specificity and sensitivity in both the original and validation cohorts. Three of the identified cytomegalovirus-associated TCR beta chains were confirmed in vitro to be specific for cytomegalovirus antigens. An association between a missense DCLRE1C variant and V-gene and J-gene trimming of TCR beta chains was found in a later genetic analysis and replicated in an independent cohort. Because HLA typing was unavailable for some donors at each locus, only the typed subset was used in association tests. The cohort was sequenced for TCR beta chains only, and without alpha or paired-chain data the features that could be detected were limited. Some IMGT-functional V segments, including TRBV6-2 and TRBV6-3, could not be told apart with the 87-base-pair reads, so those segments were excluded. Linkage disequilibrium might explain the correlated functional status among segregating V segments, but an unknown experimental factor could not be excluded. A later analysis found that most CMV-associated TCR beta chains appeared HLA-restricted, with HLA associations seemingly driven largely by CMV exposure. Compared with the roughly 670-donor mean, donors in an Asian-associated ancestry cluster had fewer N-insertions in productive TCRs, according to a later genetic analysis. When HLA alleles, especially DR and DQ, strongly co-occurred, attributing TCR associations to individual alleles was difficult. Seventeen rarely observed V segments, including chromosome 9 orphons, were excluded from the earlier analysis of some 590 of the donors because counts were too low. Compared with equally common non-associated chains, HLA-associated TCR beta chains in a later analysis were more clonally expanded and had lower generation probabilities. For the cohort, immune exposure information was limited to CMV serostatus. Several of the top co-occurrence clusters appeared to be linked to parvovirus B19, influenza, CMV and Epstein-Barr virus, according to a later analysis. Broadly in line with IMGT annotations, most TCR beta V segments showed up in productive rearrangements about 90% or about 30% of the time in an earlier analysis of approximately 600 of the donors. Across donors, most TCR sequences were observed very rarely, whereas some public TCRs were present in many individuals. The presence/absence analyses assumed that sequencing depth was roughly uniform across donors, and that assumption may not be true.

Library prep was done by the immunoSEQ multiplex PCR assay. For the multiplex PCR, a mixture combining 60 forward primers for TCR Vbeta segments and 13 reverse primers for TCR Jbeta segments was used. A multiplex PCR assay on genomic DNA amplified the CDR3 region of rearranged TCR beta genes. On the Illumina HiSeq System, the amplified TCR beta libraries were sequenced as 87-base-pair reads. The original methods were these. In a later analysis, approximately 74 million unique TCR beta chains were counted across the 500 to 850 repertoires, and roughly 10 million of these chains were shared by at least two donors. Raw reads were error-corrected and collapsed into unique sequences with a nearest-neighbor algorithm that merged closely related sequences to remove PCR and sequencing errors. To assign V, D and J gene segments, CDR3 sequences were aligned to IMGT reference sequences. For a sequence to be retained, a match of at least six nucleotides was required to both a V gene segment and a J gene segment. Rearrangements were called productive when the CDR3 lacked stop codons and stayed in frame with V and J; all others were non-productive. Following IMGT convention, CDR3 was defined as the stretch from the second conserved V-encoded cysteine to the conserved J-encoded phenylalanine. In an earlier analysis of approximately 500 of the donors, sequences lacking an unambiguous match to a single V gene segment were excluded. In an earlier analysis of approximately 500 of the donors, a V segment was called functional when productive rearrangements were above 56.7%, and segregating when the standard deviation between donors exceeded 5%. A statistical classification framework was built to diagnose cytomegalovirus status from the catalog of TCR beta chain sequences. A later analysis assigned V and J genes by comparing TCR nucleotide sequences with IMGT/GENE-DB human TR gene sequences. Using the TCRdist pipeline, a later analysis assigned CDR3 sequences along with most-parsimonious VDJ recombination scenarios. In a later analysis, each TCR beta chain was defined by its CDR3 amino acid sequence together with its V-gene family, and reads lacking a unique V-gene family were excluded. In a later analysis, some 600 highly shared, low-generation-probability nucleotide sequences were removed to address suspected cross-contamination and a sequencing artifact. In a later analysis, a clonal expansion index for each public chain was calculated from normalized within-repertoire ranks of inferred template counts. In a later analysis, generation probabilities were computed with a VDJ recombination model fitted to out-of-frame rearrangements, and the resulting probabilities were checked against IGoR. In a later analysis, hypergeometric tests were used to score TCR-TCR, TCR-HLA and TCR-CMV co-occurrence, with a repertoire-size bias correction applied to TCR pairs. In a later analysis, false discovery rates were estimated by permuting HLA or CMV assignments 20 times. A later analysis grouped co-occurring TCRs with DBSCAN, adding TCRdist sequence similarity when clustering within HLA-allele-positive subsets. Repertoires with fewer than 30,000 or more than 120,000 public chains, plus five repertoires with anomalous nucleotide sharing, were excluded from co-occurrence clustering. TCRdb obtained this table from immuneACCESS and retained in-frame rearrangements with V and J assigned. These tables miss some clones; where compared with another copy, unresolved V genes account for less than half of the shortfall, and the remainder is unexplained. That table gives V, J and clone size, and the DNA gave D and trimming. In all, the sample holds 110,000 to 150,000 clones, and approximately 80% of those were seen once. The ten biggest clones cover around 3.7% of the sample.

The chain joins TRBV30 to TRBJ2-5, with TRBD1 perhaps the D gene, on 6 matching bases. Sequencing input: PBMCs. This receptor was identified in a male donor in good health and CMV-seronegative. The nucleotide sequence reads TGTGCCTGGAGGCAGGGGCCTCAAAAGACCCAGTACTTC. Translated, it gives CAWRQGPQKTQYF.